The TCR beta chain under discussion was sequenced for a study of T cell repertoires in cytomegalovirus infection. Background on the study: The public TCR beta signatures pointed to both CMV infection and matching HLA type.

This clonotype has only a few counts. Trimming pared 2 bases from V and 2 bases from J, leaving 9 bases between. The CDR3 has 14 amino acids. The V gene's germline CDR1 is LGHDT and CDR2 YNNKEL (reference sequence). TCRdb redid the calling of the reads with MiXCR, one entry per CDR3 protein. The data show 450,000 to 600,000 distinct CDR3 sequences, approximately 11% seen once. Sequenced material: PBMCs. V is TRBV3-1 and J is TRBJ1-1; D perhaps matches TRBD1 (5 bases). The TCR comes from a human donor in good health (CMV status not recorded). Some clones in this sample may be carry-over from other donors' samples. In DNA form, the CDR3 reads TGTGCCAGCAGCCAAATTGGGACCAACACTGAAGCTTTCTTT. Protein product: CASSQIGTNTEAFF. The variable domain in full, with the rest retrieved from reference TRBV3-1 and TRBJ1-1, is DTAVSQTPKYLVTQMGNDKSIKCEQNLGHDTMYWYKQDSKKFLKIMFSYNNKELIINETVPNRFSPKSPDKAHLNLHINSLELGDSAVYFCASSQIGTNTEAFFGQGTRLTVV.